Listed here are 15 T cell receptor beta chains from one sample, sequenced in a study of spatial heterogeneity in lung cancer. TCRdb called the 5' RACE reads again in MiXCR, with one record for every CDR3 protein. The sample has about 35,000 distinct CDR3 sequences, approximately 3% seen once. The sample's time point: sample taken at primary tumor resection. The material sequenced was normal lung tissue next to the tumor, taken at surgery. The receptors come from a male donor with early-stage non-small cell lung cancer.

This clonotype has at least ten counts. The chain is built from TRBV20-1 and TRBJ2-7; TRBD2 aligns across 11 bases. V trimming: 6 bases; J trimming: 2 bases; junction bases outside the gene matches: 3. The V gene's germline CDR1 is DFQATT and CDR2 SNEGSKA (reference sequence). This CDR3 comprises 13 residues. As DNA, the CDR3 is TGCAGTGCGTGGACTAGCGGGCCCTACGAGCAGTACTTC. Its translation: CSAWTSGPYEQYF.

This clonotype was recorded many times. The CDR3 protein is CASMGAVQDTQYF. In DNA, the CDR3 is TGTGCCAGCATGGGGGCAGTTCAAGATACGCAGTATTTT. The chain has TRBV6-2 or TRBV6-3 and TRBJ2-3; possible D gene TRBD1, 6 bases. V was trimmed by 7 bases and J by 5 bases, leaving 13 bases between them. Germline V gene sequence: CDR1 MNHEY, CDR2 SVGEGT. The CDR3 is 13 amino acids.

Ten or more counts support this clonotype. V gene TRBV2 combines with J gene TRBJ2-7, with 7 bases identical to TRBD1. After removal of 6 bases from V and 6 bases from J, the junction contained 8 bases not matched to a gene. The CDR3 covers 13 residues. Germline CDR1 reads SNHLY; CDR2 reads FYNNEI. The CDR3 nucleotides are TGTGCCAGCAGGGATGACAGGGTTCGCGAGCAGTACTTC. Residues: CASRDDRVREQYF.

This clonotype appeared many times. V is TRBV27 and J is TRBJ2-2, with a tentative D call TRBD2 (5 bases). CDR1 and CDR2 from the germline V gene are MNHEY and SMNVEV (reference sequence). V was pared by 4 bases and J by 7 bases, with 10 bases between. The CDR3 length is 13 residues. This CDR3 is CASSSGSFGELFF. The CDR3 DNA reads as TGTGCCAGCAGTTCGGGGAGCTTCGGGGAGCTGTTTTTT.

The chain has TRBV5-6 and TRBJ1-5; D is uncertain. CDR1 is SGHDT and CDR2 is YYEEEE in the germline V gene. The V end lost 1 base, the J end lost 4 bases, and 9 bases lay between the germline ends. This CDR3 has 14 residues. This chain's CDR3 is CASSLKGNNQPQHF. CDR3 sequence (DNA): TGTGCCAGCAGCTTGAAGGGAAATAATCAGCCCCAGCATTTT. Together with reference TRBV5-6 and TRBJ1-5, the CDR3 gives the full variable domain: DAGVTQSPTHLIKTRGQQVTLRCSPKSGHDTVSWYQQALGQGPQFIFQYYEEEERQRGNFPDRFSGHQFPNYSSELNVNALLLGDSALYLCASSLKGNNQPQHFGDGTRLSIL.

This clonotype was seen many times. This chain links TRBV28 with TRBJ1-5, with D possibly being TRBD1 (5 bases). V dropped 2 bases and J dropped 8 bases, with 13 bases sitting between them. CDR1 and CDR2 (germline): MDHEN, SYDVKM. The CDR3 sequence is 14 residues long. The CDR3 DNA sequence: TGTGCCAGCAGTTTAGGGGGGAGCGAGAAGCCCCAGCATTTT. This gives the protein CASSLGGSEKPQHF.

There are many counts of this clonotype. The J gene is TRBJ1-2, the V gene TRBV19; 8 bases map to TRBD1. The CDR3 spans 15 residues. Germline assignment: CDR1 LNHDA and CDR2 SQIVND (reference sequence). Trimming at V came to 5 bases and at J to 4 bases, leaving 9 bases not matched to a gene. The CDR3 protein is CASSSSDRDPYGYTF. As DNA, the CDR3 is TGTGCCAGTAGTTCCTCGGACAGGGACCCCTATGGCTACACCTTC. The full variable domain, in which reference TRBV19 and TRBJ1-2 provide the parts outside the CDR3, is DGGITQSPKYLFRKEGQNVTLSCEQNLNHDAMYWYRQDPGQGLRLIYYSQIVNDFQKGDIAEGYSVSREKKESFPLTVTSAQKNPTAFYLCASSSSDRDPYGYTFGSGTRLTVV.

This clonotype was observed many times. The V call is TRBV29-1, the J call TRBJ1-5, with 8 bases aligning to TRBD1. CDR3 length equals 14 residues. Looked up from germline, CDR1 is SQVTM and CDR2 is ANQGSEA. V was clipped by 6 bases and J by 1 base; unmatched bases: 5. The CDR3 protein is CSVSQGASNQPQHF. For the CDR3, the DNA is TGCAGCGTGTCCCAGGGGGCCAGCAATCAGCCCCAGCATTTT.

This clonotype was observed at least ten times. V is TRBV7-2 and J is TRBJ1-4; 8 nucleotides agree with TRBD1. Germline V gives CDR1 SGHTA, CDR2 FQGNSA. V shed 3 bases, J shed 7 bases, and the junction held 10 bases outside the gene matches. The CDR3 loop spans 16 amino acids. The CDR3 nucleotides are TGTGCCAGCAGCTTGGAGACAGGGGCCGCCCTTGAAAAACTGTTTTTT. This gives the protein CASSLETGAALEKLFF.

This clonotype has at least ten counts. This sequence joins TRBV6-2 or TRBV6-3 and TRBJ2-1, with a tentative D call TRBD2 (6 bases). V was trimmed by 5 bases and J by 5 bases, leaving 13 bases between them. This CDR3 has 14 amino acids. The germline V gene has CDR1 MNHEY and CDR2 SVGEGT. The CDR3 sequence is CASSARDWNNEQFF. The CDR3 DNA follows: TGTGCCAGCAGTGCCCGGGACTGGAACAATGAGCAGTTCTTC.

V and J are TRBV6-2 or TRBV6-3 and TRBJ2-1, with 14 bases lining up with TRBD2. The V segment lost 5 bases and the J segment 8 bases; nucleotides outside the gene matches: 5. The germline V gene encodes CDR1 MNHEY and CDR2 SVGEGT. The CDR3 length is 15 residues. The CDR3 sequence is CASSHGLAGGHEQFF. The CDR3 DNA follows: TGTGCCAGCAGTCACGGACTAGCGGGAGGACATGAGCAGTTCTTC.

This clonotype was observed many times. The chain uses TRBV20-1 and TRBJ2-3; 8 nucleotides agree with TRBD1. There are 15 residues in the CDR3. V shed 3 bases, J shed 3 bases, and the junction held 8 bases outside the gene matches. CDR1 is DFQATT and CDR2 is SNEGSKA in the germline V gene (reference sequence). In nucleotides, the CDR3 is TGCAGTGCTAGCAATGGAGGACAGGGTACAGATACGCAGTATTTT. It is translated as CSASNGGQGTDTQYF.

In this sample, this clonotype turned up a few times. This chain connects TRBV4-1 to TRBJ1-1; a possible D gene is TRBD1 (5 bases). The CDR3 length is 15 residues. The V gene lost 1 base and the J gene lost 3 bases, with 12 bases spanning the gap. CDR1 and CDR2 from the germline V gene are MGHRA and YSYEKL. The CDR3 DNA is TGCGCCAGCAGCCAAGTATCTGGAGGGGACACTGAAGCTTTCTTT. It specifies CASSQVSGGDTEAFF.

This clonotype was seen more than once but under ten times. The chain's CDR3 is CASIEQGLGQPQHF. CDR3 DNA: TGTGCCAGCATAGAGCAGGGGCTGGGGCAGCCCCAGCATTTT. The chain couples TRBV6-1 to TRBJ1-5; tentatively, D is TRBD1 (6 bases). V lost 7 bases, J lost 7 bases, and 17 bases lay in between. In germline, CDR1 is MNHNS, CDR2 SASEGT. This CDR3 has 14 residues.

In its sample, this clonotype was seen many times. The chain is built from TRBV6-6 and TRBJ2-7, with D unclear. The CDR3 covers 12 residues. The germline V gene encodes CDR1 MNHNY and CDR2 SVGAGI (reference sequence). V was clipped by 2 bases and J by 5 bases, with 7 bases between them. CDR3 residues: CASSYGIDEQYF. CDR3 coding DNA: TGTGCCAGCAGTTACGGGATCGACGAGCAGTACTTC.